This passage covers 13 T cell receptor beta chains from one sample sequenced in a study of beta chain features in type 1 diabetes. Study-level findings and limits: Significant though moderate, a shortening of TCRB CDR3s appeared in all four CD4+ subsets of Type 1 diabetes patients.

These TCRs' antigens remain unknown. Isolated RNA was reverse transcribed in full, so expressed TCRB transcripts were sequenced. Data came from immunoSEQ multiplex PCR; TCRdb stores just in-frame clones and leaves some out. The table has a few hundred thousand clones, 11% seen once. Sequenced input: naive CD4+ T cells from blood. Source of these receptors: a man aged 30 to 39 with type 1 diabetes.

V and J are TRBV29-1 and TRBJ2-3, with TRBD1 as a possible D gene (5 bases). The CDR3 has 14 residues. Trimming shortened V by 6 bases and J by 4 bases, and 17 bases separated the two germline ends. Germline CDR1 SQVTM, CDR2 ANQGSEA. CDR3: CSVLSPQGADTQYF. The CDR3 DNA sequence: TGCAGCGTCCTCTCCCCGCAGGGCGCAGATACGCAGTATTTT.

The CDR3: CASTSQRGFGYF. The CDR3 nucleotides are TGTGCCAGCACCTCTCAGCGGGGATTCGGGTACTTC. The V and J genes are TRBV7-6 and TRBJ2-5; 7 positions agree with TRBD2. Germline-derived CDR1 and CDR2 are SGHVS and FNYEAQ. The CDR3 is 12 residues long. V trimming: 7 bases; J trimming: 13 bases; junction bases outside the gene matches: 12.

The chain couples TRBV6-4 to TRBJ1-1; D may be TRBD1 (6 bases). The CDR3 has 13 amino acids. V was shortened by 5 bases and J by 2 bases, with 9 bases between the two germline ends. Germline V CDR1 and CDR2: MRHNA, SNTAGT. The CDR3 spells CASSTGLNTEAFF. CDR3 nucleotide sequence: TGTGCCAGCAGTACAGGGCTTAACACTGAAGCTTTCTTT.

The chain couples TRBV4-1 to TRBJ2-7, with 11 bases matching TRBD2. With 5 bases clipped from V and 2 bases from J, the junction kept 5 bases outside the gene matches. There are 15 residues in the CDR3. In germline, CDR1 is MGHRA, CDR2 YSYEKL. The CDR3 bases are TGCGCCAGCAGCTTCCTGGGACTAGCGGCCTACGAGCAGTACTTC. It encodes CASSFLGLAAYEQYF.

To note about this clone: The identical CDR3 is also encoded by other nucleotide sequences in the sample. The V call is TRBV5-1, the J call TRBJ1-1; D is uncertain. Germline loops: CDR1 SGHRS, CDR2 YFSETQ. The CDR3 extends over 14 amino acids. Between the trimmed V and J ends, which lost 0 bases and 2 bases, there was a span of 8 bases. CDR3: CASSLGRENTEAFF. The DNA of the CDR3 is TGCGCCAGCAGCTTGGGGCGGGAAAACACTGAAGCTTTCTTT.

CDR3 region: CASRQPTEKLFF. The CDR3 coding sequence is TGTGCCAGCAGACAGCCCACAGAAAAACTGTTTTTT. V usage is TRBV6-6 and J usage is TRBJ1-4; no clear D gene. V lost 6 bases and J lost 8, with 10 bases in between. CDR3 size: 12 residues. Germline loops: CDR1 MNHNY, CDR2 SVGAGI (reference sequence).

This clone occurred a few times. This specimen includes other DNA sequences encoding the same CDR3. The chain employs TRBV28 and TRBJ1-2; possible D gene TRBD1, 6 bases. This CDR3 has 12 amino acids. Trimming pared 6 bases from V and 4 bases from J, leaving 9 bases between. Germline loops: CDR1 MDHEN, CDR2 SYDVKM. DNA for the CDR3: TGTGCCAGCAGCCCGACAGGCTATGGCTACACCTTC. Translated, it gives CASSPTGYGYTF.

V and J are TRBV5-1 and TRBJ2-6; 8 bases line up with TRBD1. The junction had 10 bases not matched to a gene; V was cut back by 2 bases and J by 0 bases. CDR1 is SGHRS, CDR2 YFSETQ, per germline. The CDR3 runs to 19 residues. The CDR3 region is CASSLPGQDVSSGANVLTF. The CDR3 DNA sequence: TGCGCCAGCAGCTTACCGGGACAGGATGTGAGCTCTGGGGCCAACGTCCTGACTTTC.

V usage is TRBV5-1 and J usage is TRBJ2-3; TRBD2 matches at 13 bases. The V gene end was trimmed by 4 bases and the J gene end by 2 bases; junction bases not matched to a gene: 4. CDR1 is SGHRS and CDR2 is YFSETQ in the germline V gene. The CDR3 is made up of 16 amino acids. CDR3 region: CASSTGLAGDTDTQYF. The CDR3 DNA sequence: TGCGCCAGCAGCACCGGACTAGCGGGGGACACAGATACGCAGTATTTT. The variable domain in full, with the rest retrieved from reference TRBV5-1 and TRBJ2-3, is KAGVTQTPRYLIKTRGQQVTLSCSPISGHRSVSWYQQTPGQGLQFLFEYFSETQRNKGNFPGRFSGRQFSNSRSEMNVSTLELGDSALYLCASSTGLAGDTDTQYFGPGTRLTVL.

In this sample, this clone turned up a few times. The chain employs TRBV23-1 and TRBJ2-1; 8 bases are a match to TRBD2. TRBV23-1 is labeled an ORF, and its function is uncertain. With V trimmed by 6 bases and J by 0 bases, 16 bases remained unmatched. The CDR3 contains 19 residues. The chain's CDR3 is CASRGRGDDGGDSYNEQFF. CDR3 DNA sequence: TGCGCCAGCAGGGGACGGGGTGATGACGGGGGGGACTCCTACAATGAGCAGTTCTTC.

The chain recombines TRBV11-2 with TRBJ1-1, with D tentatively TRBD1 (5 bases). Germline CDR1 SGHAT, CDR2 FQNNGV. The CDR3 contains 16 residues. The germline V and J ends were trimmed by 4 bases and 0 bases, with 15 bases remaining between them. The CDR3 reads CASSSLRQPMNTEAFF. The CDR3 DNA follows: TGTGCCAGCAGCTCCCTCAGACAGCCCATGAACACTGAAGCTTTCTTT.

CDR3 coding DNA: TGTGCCAGCAGCCCCGGGGGCTATGGCTACACCTTC. Translating gives CASSPGGYGYTF. The chain employs TRBV5-6 and TRBJ1-2; D might be TRBD1 (5 bases). From germline, CDR1 is SGHDT and CDR2 YYEEEE. This CDR3 comprises 12 residues. V gave up 4 bases and J gave up 4 bases, with 8 bases separating them.

The genes are TRBV7-3 and TRBJ2-3; TRBD2 might be the D (6 bases). V gave up 4 bases and J gave up 6 bases, with 14 bases separating them. The CDR3 contains 14 residues. CDR1 is SGHTA and CDR2 is FQGTGA in the germline V gene. CDR3 bases: TGTGCCAGCAGCTCCCGACTAGGAGCGGATACGCAGTATTTT. Translating gives CASSSRLGADTQYF. Supplemented by reference TRBV7-3 and TRBJ2-3, the full variable domain reads GAGVSQTPSNKVTEKGKYVELRCDPISGHTALYWYRQSLGQGPEFLIYFQGTGAADDSGLPNDRFFAVRPEGSVSTLKIQRTERGDSAVYLCASSSRLGADTQYFGPGTRLTVL.